The present TCR beta chain was sequenced within a study of beta chain features in type 1 diabetes. Whole-study context: Sorted cells numbering 107,917,701 were examined across all samples.

V shed 0 bases and J shed 13 bases, with 15 bases lying between them. CDR3 length: 13 residues. The germline CDR1 and CDR2 sequences are SGHDN and FVKESK. Sequencing targeted expressed TCRB transcripts, as all isolated RNA had been reverse transcribed. Assay used: immunoSEQ multiplex PCR; TCRdb lists only in-frame clones, some missing. The sample yields hundreds of thousands of clones, roughly 70% seen once. This chain connects TRBV14 to TRBJ1-2; possibly TRBD1 for D (6 bases). This clonotype was obtained from a man aged 25 to 40 in good health. Sequenced material: naive CD4+ T cells from blood. The CDR3 region has the DNA TGTGCCAGCAGCCAAGATATCCGACAGGCGAGCACCTTC. Amino acids: CASSQDIRQASTF.